This note documents a single TCR beta chain sequence. As yet, its antigen is unknown. This specimen comes from a study of regulatory T cells in long-lasting Graves disease. Arm-PCR of CDR3 regions with iRepertoire HTBI primers generated TCR beta libraries. TCRdb used MiXCR to reprocess the multiplex PCR reads, holding one entry per CDR3 protein. The sample has hundreds of thousands of distinct CDR3 sequences; approximately 15% are singletons. The CDR3 is 15 amino acids. Trimming at V came to 0 bases and at J to 4 bases, leaving 2 bases not matched to a gene. CDR1 and CDR2 (germline): SGDLS, YYNGEE. Whole-study results and caveats: Persistent patients had more shared public clonotypes (about 2,700) than new patients (about 880).

As to time point: newly diagnosed GD, antithyroid drugs for less than 3 months. The TCR library used RNA extracted from PBMCs. These records were also assigned to another study, of T cells in Graves' hyperthyroidism and ophthalmopathy. As that report states: Patients were excluded for uncontrolled infection, other autoimmune disease, pregnancy or lactation. With the HTBI primer set, the TCR CDR3 went through a first round of RT-PCR.

The sequence came from a woman aged 25 to 39 with Graves disease. The V gene is TRBV9, the J gene TRBJ2-3; TRBD2 matches at 10 bases. Sequenced here: peripheral blood mononuclear cells (PBMCs), sampled at new diagnosis, from a patient treated with antithyroid drugs. CDR3 DNA: TGTGCCAGCAGCGTAGCTAGCGGGAGTGCAGATACGCAGTATTTT. Amino acids: CASSVASGSADTQYF.